The 17 T cell receptor beta chains reported below all come from one sample, sequenced in a study of Ad26.COV2.S vaccination and SARS-CoV-2 variants. Some clones are missing from TCRdb's copy, which holds only in-frame ones; the method was immunoSEQ multiplex PCR. Of about 94,000 clones listed, about four fifths are singletons. Sequencing used peripheral blood, obtained after recovery from COVID-19. Every receptor here comes from a human donor who had recovered from COVID-19.

This sequence joins TRBV29-1 and TRBJ2-5; tentatively, D is TRBD2 (5 bases). Germline V CDR1 and CDR2: SQVTM, ANQGSEA. Between the trimmed V and J ends, which lost 7 bases and 5 bases, there was a span of 8 bases. This CDR3 is built from 10 residues. The CDR3 DNA sequence: TGCAGCGCCGCGGGTGAGACCCAGTACTTC. This translates into CSAAGETQYF.

This clone was seen a handful of times. The chain couples TRBV4-2 to TRBJ1-1, with D tentatively TRBD1 (6 bases). Looked up from germline, CDR1 is LGHNA and CDR2 is YNFKEQ. V was shortened by 0 bases and J by 1 base, with 30 bases between the two germline ends. The CDR3 is 22 residues long. In DNA, the CDR3 is TGTGCCAGCAGCCAAGAAGAAACCCAATCCGACAGGAAAAGAGAAGAGAACACTGAAGCTTTCTTT. Translated: CASSQEETQSDRKREENTEAFF.

J is TRBJ2-1 and V is TRBV18, with a tentative D call TRBD1 (5 bases). This CDR3 region has 15 residues. The ends were cut back, 3 bases at V and 6 bases at J, with 15 bases in the middle. In germline, CDR1 is KGHSH, CDR2 LQKENI. CDR3 nucleotide sequence: TGTGCCAGCTCACCCTCCAGGACAATGTCCAATGAGCAGTTCTTC. This encodes CASSPSRTMSNEQFF.

This clone was recorded a few times. V usage is TRBV5-4 and J usage is TRBJ2-7; maybe TRBD2 (6 bases). Trimming shortened V by 5 bases and J by 6 bases, and 21 bases separated the two germline ends. CDR1 and CDR2 from the germline V gene are SGHNT and YYREEE (reference sequence). The CDR3 runs 15 residues. CDR3 sequence: CASRLDIGTGSEQYF. CDR3 nucleotides: TGTGCCAGCAGGCTTGATATTGGGACTGGGAGCGAGCAGTACTTC.

The V call is TRBV3-1 (or the pseudogene TRBV3-2), the J call TRBJ1-3; D is perhaps TRBD1 (5 bases). Germline lookup yields CDR1 LGHDT and CDR2 YNNKEL (reference sequence). CDR3 length: 14 amino acids. Trimming removed 1 base at V and 4 bases at J, with 8 bases between. The CDR3: CASSQVGGGNTIYF. CDR3 DNA: TGTGCCAGCAGCCAAGTCGGGGGGGGAAACACCATATATTTT.

The V gene is TRBV28, the J gene TRBJ2-7; the D is unclear. CDR1 is MDHEN, CDR2 SYDVKM, per germline. V lost 2 bases to trimming and J lost 2 bases, with 7 bases between them. The CDR3 extends over 13 amino acids. The chain's CDR3 is CASSLRSPYEQYF. CDR3 sequence (DNA): TGTGCCAGCAGTTTAAGGTCGCCCTACGAGCAGTACTTC.

The chain carries TRBV7-3 and TRBJ2-3, with 7 bases matching TRBD2. The CDR3 totals 14 residues. Germline V lookup: CDR1 SGHTA, CDR2 FQGTGA. The ends lost 2 bases at V and 4 bases at J; junction bases unmatched: 3. CDR3 sequence reads: CASSLWAGADTQYF. CDR3 nucleotides: TGTGCCAGCAGCTTATGGGCGGGAGCAGATACGCAGTATTTT.

In its sample, this clone was seen many times. V is TRBV14 and J is TRBJ2-2; the D gene could be TRBD1 or TRBD2 (5 bases each). This CDR3 is built from 16 residues. Germline CDR1 and CDR2: SGHDN and FVKESK. The V end was cut by 1 base, the J end by 6 bases, with 15 bases between. The CDR3, as DNA: TGTGCCAGCAGCCAAGTAAGGCCCCGGGGCGCCGGGGAGCTGTTTTTT. Protein product: CASSQVRPRGAGELFF. Full variable domain (rest looked up from reference TRBV14 and TRBJ2-2): EAGVTQFPSHSVIEKGQTVTLRCDPISGHDNLYWYRRVMGKEIKFLLHFVKESKQDESGMPNNRFLAERTGGTYSTLKVQPAELEDSGVYFCASSQVRPRGAGELFFGEGSRLTVL.

The rearrangement uses TRBV7-9 and TRBJ2-1; TRBD2 matches 11 bases. The CDR3 length is 15 residues. Looked up from germline, CDR1 is SEHNR and CDR2 is FQNEAQ (reference sequence). V gave up 5 bases and J gave up 6 bases; unmatched junction bases: 6. CDR3 in amino acids: CASSDSGRASNEQFF. The CDR3 region has the DNA TGTGCCAGCAGCGATAGCGGGAGGGCCTCCAATGAGCAGTTCTTC.

Only one count was recorded for this clone. The gene calls are TRBV10-1 and TRBJ1-1; 10 positions agree with TRBD1. CDR1 is WNHNN, CDR2 SYGVQD, per germline (reference sequence). The V gene end was trimmed by 4 bases and the J gene end by 12 bases; junction bases not matched to a gene: 8. The CDR3 length is 13 residues. The CDR3 DNA is TGCGCCAGCAGTGGAAGACAGGGGGCGAGGACTTTCTTT. Translation: CASSGRQGARTFF.

This clone was seen a handful of times. V and J are TRBV2 and TRBJ1-1; a possible D gene is TRBD1 (6 bases). This CDR3 comprises 15 residues. Germline assignment: CDR1 SNHLY and CDR2 FYNNEI. The V gene lost 1 base and the J gene lost 4 bases, with 13 bases spanning the gap. The CDR3 region is CASSEVDSLSTEAFF. The CDR3 coding sequence is TGTGCCAGCAGTGAAGTGGACAGTTTGAGCACTGAAGCTTTCTTT.

Here the CDR3 reads CASSGQGNTEAFF. CDR3 bases: TGTGCCAGCAGTGGACAGGGGAACACTGAAGCTTTCTTT. The chain recombines TRBV2 with TRBJ1-1; 7 bases map to TRBD1. V shed 4 bases, J shed 1 base, and the junction held 0 bases outside the gene matches. Germline assignment: CDR1 SNHLY and CDR2 FYNNEI. This CDR3 has 13 amino acids.

The sample holds a few counts of this clone. This chain joins TRBV18 and TRBJ2-2; 9 nucleotides align to TRBD1. Germline V gives CDR1 KGHSH, CDR2 LQKENI. V shed 6 bases, J shed 1 base, and the junction held 6 bases outside the gene matches. CDR3 length: 16 amino acids. CDR3 nucleotide sequence: TGTGCCAGCTCCCTAGGGACAGGGAGGAACACCGGGGAGCTGTTTTTT. Translated, it gives CASSLGTGRNTGELFF.

V gene TRBV29-1 combines with J gene TRBJ1-1; a possible D gene is TRBD1 (5 bases). This CDR3 has 12 amino acids. In germline, CDR1 is SQVTM, CDR2 ANQGSEA. Trimming removed 6 bases from V and 6 bases from J, with 14 bases in between. The CDR3, as DNA: TGCAGCGTCCTTCAAGGGGTGGCTGAAGCTTTCTTT. Translating it yields CSVLQGVAEAFF.

This chain joins TRBV6-5 and TRBJ1-1, with TRBD1 as a possible D gene (5 bases). Trimming took 8 bases from V and 1 from J, leaving 14 bases between them. The germline V gene encodes CDR1 MNHEY and CDR2 SVGAGI. The CDR3 has 14 amino acids. The chain's CDR3 is CASQRQLQNTEAFF. As DNA, the CDR3 is TGTGCCAGCCAAAGACAGTTGCAGAACACTGAAGCTTTCTTT.

The chain employs TRBV28 and TRBJ1-4; 8 bases are shared with TRBD1. The CDR3 runs to 15 residues. The junction had 5 bases not matched to a gene; V was cut back by 5 bases and J by 3 bases. Germline values: CDR1 MDHEN, CDR2 SYDVKM. The CDR3 coding sequence is TGTGCCAGCAGTCCTCCGGGACAGGCTAATGAAAAACTGTTTTTT. Protein sequence: CASSPPGQANEKLFF. The entire variable domain, with the rest obtained from reference TRBV28 and TRBJ1-4, is as follows: DVKVTQSSRYLVKRTGEKVFLECVQDMDHENMFWYRQDPGLGLRLIYFSYDVKMKEKGDIPEGYSVSREKKERFSLILESASTNQTSMYLCASSPPGQANEKLFFGSGTQLSVL.

The rearrangement uses TRBV4-1 and TRBJ1-2; D may be TRBD1 (6 bases). Germline V gene data show CDR1 as MGHRA and CDR2 as YSYEKL. The V end lost 0 bases, the J end lost 2 bases, and 13 bases lay between the germline ends. The CDR3 length is 16 residues. CDR3 residues: CASSQEPGARNYGYTF. The CDR3 nucleotides are TGCGCCAGCAGCCAAGAACCGGGGGCGAGAAACTATGGCTACACCTTC.